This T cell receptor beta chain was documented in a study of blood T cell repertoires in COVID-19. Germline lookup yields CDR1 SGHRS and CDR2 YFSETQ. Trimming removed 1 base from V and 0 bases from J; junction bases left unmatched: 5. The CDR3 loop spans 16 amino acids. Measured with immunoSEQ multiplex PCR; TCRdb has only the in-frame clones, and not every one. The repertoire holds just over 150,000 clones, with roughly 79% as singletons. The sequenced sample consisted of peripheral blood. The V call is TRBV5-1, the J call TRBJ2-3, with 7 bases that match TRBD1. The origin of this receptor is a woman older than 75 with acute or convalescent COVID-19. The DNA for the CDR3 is TGCGCCAGCAGCTTGATTCCGACAGGGAGCACAGATACGCAGTATTTT. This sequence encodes CASSLIPTGSTDTQYF.